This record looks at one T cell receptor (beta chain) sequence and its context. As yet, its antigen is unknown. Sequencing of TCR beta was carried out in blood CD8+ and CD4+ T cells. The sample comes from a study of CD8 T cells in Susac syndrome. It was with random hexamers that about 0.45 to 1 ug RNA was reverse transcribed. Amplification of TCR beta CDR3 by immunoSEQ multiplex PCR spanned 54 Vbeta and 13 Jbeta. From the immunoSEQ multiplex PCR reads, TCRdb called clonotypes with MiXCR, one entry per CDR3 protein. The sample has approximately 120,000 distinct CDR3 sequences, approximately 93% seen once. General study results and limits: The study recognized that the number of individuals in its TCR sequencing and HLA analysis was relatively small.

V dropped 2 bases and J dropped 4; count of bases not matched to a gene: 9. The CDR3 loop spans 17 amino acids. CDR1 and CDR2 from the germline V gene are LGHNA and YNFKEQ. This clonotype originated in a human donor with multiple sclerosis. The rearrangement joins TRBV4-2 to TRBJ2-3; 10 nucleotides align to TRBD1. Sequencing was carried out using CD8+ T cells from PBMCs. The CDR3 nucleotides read TGTGCCAGCAGCCAACCCCGGGACAGGGGACAATCAGATACGCAGTATTTT. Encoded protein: CASSQPRDRGQSDTQYF.